The TCR beta chain described here comes from a study of regulatory T cells in long-lasting Graves disease. The CDR3 is 15 residues long. V gave up 5 bases and J gave up 2 bases, with 15 bases separating them. Per germline, CDR1 LNHDA and CDR2 SQIVND (reference sequence). This sample's time point: newly diagnosed GD, antithyroid drugs for less than 3 months. Isolated PBMC RNA provided the starting material for the TCR library. Study-wide findings and caveats: Persistent Graves' cases showed lower TCR diversity than newly diagnosed cases.

This clonotype was counted between two and nine times. As yet, its antigen is unknown. Investigators prepared the TCR beta libraries by applying iRepertoire HTBI primers and Arm-PCR of CDR3 regions. TCRdb ran MiXCR on the multiplex PCR reads and lists one entry per CDR3 protein. Of some 500,000 distinct CDR3 sequences listed, roughly 15% are singletons. These records were also assigned to another study, of T cells in Graves' hyperthyroidism and ophthalmopathy.

This receptor was obtained from a woman aged 35-65 years with Graves disease. The sequencing here drew on peripheral blood mononuclear cells (PBMCs), taken at new diagnosis, from a patient treated with antithyroid drugs. The V and J genes are TRBV19 and TRBJ2-5; D perhaps matches TRBD2 (5 bases). CDR3 nucleotide sequence: TGTGCCAGTAGTCTCCGGACGGGGATTCAAGAGACCCAGTACTTC. This sequence encodes CASSLRTGIQETQYF.